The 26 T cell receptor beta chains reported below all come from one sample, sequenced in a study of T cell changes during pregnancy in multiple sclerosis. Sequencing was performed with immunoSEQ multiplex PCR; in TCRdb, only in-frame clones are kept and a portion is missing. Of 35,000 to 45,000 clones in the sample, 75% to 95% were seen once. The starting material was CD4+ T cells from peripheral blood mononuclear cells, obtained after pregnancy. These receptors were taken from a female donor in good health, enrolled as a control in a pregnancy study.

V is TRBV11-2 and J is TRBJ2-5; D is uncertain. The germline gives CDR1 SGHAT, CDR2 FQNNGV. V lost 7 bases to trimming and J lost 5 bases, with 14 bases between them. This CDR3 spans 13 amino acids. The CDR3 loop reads CASTHLSLETQYF. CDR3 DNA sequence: TGTGCCAGCACCCATCTAAGTTTGGAGACCCAGTACTTC.

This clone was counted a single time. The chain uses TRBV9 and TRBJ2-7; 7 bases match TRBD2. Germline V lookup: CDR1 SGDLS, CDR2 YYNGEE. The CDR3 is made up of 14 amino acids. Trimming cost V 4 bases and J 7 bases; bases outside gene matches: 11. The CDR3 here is CASSSSGWGGEQYF. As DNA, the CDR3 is TGTGCCAGCAGCAGCTCGGGGTGGGGAGGGGAGCAGTACTTC.

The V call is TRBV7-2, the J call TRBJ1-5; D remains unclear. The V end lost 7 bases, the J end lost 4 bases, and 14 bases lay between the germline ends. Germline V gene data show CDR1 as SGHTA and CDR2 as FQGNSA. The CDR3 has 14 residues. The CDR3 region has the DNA TGTGCCAGCACCCCCTTAACACCTAATCAGCCCCAGCATTTT. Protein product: CASTPLTPNQPQHF. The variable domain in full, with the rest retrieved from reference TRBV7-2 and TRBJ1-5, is GAGVSQSPSNKVTEKGKDVELRCDPISGHTALYWYRQSLGQGLEFLIYFQGNSAPDKSGLPSDRFSAERTGGSVSTLTIQRTQQEDSAVYLCASTPLTPNQPQHFGDGTRLSIL.

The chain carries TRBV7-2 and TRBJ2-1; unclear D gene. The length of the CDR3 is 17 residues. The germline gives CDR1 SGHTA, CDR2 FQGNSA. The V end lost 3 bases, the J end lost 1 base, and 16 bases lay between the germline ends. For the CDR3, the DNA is TGTGCCAGCAGCTTGAGTCCGGGTCGAGCTTCCTACAATGAGCAGTTCTTC. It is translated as CASSLSPGRASYNEQFF.

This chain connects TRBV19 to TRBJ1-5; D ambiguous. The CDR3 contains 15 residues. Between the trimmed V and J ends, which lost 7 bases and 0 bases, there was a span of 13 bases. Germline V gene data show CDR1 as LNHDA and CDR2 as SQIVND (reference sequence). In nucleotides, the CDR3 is TGTGCCAGTAACCCCGCGGTTTCTAGCAATCAGCCCCAGCATTTT. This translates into CASNPAVSSNQPQHF.

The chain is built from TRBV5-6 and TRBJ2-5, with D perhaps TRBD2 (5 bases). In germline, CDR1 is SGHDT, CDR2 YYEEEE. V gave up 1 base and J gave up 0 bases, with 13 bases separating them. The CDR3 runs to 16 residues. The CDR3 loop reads CASSLLSGSYQETQYF. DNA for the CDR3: TGTGCCAGCAGCTTGTTGAGCGGCTCGTACCAAGAGACCCAGTACTTC.

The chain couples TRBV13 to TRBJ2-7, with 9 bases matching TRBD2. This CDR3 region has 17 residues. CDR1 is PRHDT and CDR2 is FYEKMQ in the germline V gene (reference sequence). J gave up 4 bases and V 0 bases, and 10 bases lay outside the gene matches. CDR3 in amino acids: CASSLGLGLAGNYEQYF. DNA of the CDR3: TGTGCCAGCAGCTTAGGCCTGGGGCTAGCGGGAAATTACGAGCAGTACTTC.

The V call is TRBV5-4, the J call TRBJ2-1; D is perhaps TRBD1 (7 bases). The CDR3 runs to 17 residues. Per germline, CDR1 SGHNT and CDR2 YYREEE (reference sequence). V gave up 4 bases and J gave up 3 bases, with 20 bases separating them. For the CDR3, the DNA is TGTGCCAGCAGCCCTCCAATCGCAGGGGGGCACTACAATGAGCAGTTCTTC. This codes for CASSPPIAGGHYNEQFF. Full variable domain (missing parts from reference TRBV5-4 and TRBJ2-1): ETGVTQSPTHLIKTRGQQVTLRCSSQSGHNTVSWYQQALGQGPQFIFQYYREEENGRGNFPPRFSGLQFPNYSSELNVNALELDDSALYLCASSPPIAGGHYNEQFFGPGTRLTVL.

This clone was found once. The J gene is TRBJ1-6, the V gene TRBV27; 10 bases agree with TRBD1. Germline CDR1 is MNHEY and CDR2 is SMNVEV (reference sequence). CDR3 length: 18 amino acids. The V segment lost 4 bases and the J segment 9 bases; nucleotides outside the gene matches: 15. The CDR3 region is CASSYIPPGQGGSSPLHF. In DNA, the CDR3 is TGTGCCAGCAGTTATATCCCCCCCGGACAGGGGGGAAGTTCACCCCTCCACTTT.

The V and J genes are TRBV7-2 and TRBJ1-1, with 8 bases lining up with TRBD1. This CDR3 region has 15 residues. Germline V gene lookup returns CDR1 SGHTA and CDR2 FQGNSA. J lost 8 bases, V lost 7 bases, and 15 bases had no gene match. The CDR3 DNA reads TGTGCCAGCAATCCTGGGACAGGTTATAATCTGGAAGCTTTCTTT. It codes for CASNPGTGYNLEAFF.

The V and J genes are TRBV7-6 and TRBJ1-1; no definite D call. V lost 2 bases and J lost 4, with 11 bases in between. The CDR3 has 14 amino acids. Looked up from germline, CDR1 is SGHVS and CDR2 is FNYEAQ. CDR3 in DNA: TGTGCCAGCAGCTTAAATGTCGGGTCCACTGAAGCTTTCTTT. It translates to CASSLNVGSTEAFF.

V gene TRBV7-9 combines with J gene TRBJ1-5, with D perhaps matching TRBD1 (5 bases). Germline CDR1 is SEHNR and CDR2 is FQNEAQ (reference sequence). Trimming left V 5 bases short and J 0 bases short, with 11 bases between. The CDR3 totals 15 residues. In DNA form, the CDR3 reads TGTGCCAGCAGCGGGGGGACGGATAGCAATCAGCCCCAGCATTTT. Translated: CASSGGTDSNQPQHF.

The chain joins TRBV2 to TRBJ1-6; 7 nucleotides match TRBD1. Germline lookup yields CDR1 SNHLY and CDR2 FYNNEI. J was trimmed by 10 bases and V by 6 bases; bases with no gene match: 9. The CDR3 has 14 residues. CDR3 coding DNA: TGTGCCAGCAGAGGAACAGGGGATCGATCACCCCTCCACTTT. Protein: CASRGTGDRSPLHF.

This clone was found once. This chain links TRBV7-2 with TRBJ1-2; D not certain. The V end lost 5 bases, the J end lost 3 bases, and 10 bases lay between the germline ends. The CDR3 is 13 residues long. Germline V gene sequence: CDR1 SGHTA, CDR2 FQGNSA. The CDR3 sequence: CASSPDTYYGYTF. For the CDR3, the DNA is TGTGCCAGCAGCCCCGACACCTACTATGGCTACACCTTC.

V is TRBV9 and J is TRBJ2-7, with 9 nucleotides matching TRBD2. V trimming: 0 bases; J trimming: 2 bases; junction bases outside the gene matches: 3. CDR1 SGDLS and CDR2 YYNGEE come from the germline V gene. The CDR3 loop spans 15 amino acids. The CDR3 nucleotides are TGTGCCAGCAGCGTAGCTGAGCGGGGGGCCTACGAGCAGTACTTC. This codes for CASSVAERGAYEQYF.

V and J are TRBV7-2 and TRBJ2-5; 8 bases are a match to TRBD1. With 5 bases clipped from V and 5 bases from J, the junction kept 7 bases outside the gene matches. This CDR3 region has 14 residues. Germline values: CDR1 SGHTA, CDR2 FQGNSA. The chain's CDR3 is CASSRDRGWETQYF. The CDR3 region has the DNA TGTGCCAGCAGCCGAGACAGGGGTTGGGAGACCCAGTACTTC.

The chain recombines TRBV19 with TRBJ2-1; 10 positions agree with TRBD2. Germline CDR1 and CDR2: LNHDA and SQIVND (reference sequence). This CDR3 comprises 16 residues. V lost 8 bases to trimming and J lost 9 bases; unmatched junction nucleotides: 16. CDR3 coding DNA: TGTGCCAGTGCGAGCGGGAGGGCCGGGGGTGGAGGTGAGCAGTTCTTC. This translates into CASASGRAGGGGEQFF.

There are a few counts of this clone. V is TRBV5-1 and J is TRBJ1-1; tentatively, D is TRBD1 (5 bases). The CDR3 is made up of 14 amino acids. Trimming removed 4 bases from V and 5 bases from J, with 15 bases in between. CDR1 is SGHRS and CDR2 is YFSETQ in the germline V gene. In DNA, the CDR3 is TGCGCCAGCAGCACTACGACAGTCAAGACTGAAGCTTTCTTT. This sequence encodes CASSTTTVKTEAFF.

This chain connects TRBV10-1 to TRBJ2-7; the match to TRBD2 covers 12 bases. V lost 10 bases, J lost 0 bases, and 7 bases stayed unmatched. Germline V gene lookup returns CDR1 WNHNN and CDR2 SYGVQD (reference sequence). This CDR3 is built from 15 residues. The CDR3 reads CATHSTSGSSYEQYF. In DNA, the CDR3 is TGCGCCACCCATTCGACTAGCGGGAGCTCCTACGAGCAGTACTTC.

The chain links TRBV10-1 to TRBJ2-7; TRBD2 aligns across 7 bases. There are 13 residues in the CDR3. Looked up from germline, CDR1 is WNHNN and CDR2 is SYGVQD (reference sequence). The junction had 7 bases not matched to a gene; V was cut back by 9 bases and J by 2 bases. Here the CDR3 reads CASNGTNTYEQYF. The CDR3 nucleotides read TGCGCCAGTAACGGGACTAACACCTACGAGCAGTACTTC.

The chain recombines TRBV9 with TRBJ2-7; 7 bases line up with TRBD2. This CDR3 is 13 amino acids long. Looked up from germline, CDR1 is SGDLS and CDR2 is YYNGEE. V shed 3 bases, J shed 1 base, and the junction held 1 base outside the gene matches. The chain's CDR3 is CASSASGSYEQYF. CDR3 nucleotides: TGTGCCAGCAGCGCTAGCGGTTCCTACGAGCAGTACTTC.

As DNA, the CDR3 is TGTGCCAGTAGTTTCCTGACGGGAAGCTCCTACGAGCAGTACTTC. Residues: CASSFLTGSSYEQYF. V is TRBV19 and J is TRBJ2-7, with D perhaps matching TRBD2 (5 bases). The CDR3 runs 15 residues. Trimming pared 5 bases from V and 0 bases from J, leaving 14 bases between. The germline V gene encodes CDR1 LNHDA and CDR2 SQIVND (reference sequence).

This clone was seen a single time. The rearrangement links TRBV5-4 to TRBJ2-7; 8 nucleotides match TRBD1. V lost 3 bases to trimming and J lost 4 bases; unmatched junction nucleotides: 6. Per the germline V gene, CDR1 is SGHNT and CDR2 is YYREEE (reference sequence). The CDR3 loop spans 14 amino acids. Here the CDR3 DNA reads TGTGCCAGCAGCTCGGTTCAGGGGGCGTACGAGCAGTACTTC. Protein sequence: CASSSVQGAYEQYF.

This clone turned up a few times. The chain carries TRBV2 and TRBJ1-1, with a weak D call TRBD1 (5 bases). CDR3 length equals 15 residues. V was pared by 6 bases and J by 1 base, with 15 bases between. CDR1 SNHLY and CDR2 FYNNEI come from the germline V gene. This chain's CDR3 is CASRYLGQKNTEAFF. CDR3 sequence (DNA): TGTGCCAGCAGGTACCTGGGGCAGAAGAACACTGAAGCTTTCTTT.

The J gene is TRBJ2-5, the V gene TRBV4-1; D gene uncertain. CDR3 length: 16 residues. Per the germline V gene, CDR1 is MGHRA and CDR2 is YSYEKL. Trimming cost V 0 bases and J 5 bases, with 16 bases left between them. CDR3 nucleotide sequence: TGCGCCAGCAGCCAAGAAGCTGCGTCGCGGTGGGAGACCCAGTACTTC. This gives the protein CASSQEAASRWETQYF.

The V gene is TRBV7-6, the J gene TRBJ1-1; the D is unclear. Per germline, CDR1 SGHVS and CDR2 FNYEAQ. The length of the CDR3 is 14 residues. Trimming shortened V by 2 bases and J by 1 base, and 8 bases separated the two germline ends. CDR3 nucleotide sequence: TGTGCCAGCAGCTTACAGGAGGGGAACACTGAAGCTTTCTTT. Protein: CASSLQEGNTEAFF.